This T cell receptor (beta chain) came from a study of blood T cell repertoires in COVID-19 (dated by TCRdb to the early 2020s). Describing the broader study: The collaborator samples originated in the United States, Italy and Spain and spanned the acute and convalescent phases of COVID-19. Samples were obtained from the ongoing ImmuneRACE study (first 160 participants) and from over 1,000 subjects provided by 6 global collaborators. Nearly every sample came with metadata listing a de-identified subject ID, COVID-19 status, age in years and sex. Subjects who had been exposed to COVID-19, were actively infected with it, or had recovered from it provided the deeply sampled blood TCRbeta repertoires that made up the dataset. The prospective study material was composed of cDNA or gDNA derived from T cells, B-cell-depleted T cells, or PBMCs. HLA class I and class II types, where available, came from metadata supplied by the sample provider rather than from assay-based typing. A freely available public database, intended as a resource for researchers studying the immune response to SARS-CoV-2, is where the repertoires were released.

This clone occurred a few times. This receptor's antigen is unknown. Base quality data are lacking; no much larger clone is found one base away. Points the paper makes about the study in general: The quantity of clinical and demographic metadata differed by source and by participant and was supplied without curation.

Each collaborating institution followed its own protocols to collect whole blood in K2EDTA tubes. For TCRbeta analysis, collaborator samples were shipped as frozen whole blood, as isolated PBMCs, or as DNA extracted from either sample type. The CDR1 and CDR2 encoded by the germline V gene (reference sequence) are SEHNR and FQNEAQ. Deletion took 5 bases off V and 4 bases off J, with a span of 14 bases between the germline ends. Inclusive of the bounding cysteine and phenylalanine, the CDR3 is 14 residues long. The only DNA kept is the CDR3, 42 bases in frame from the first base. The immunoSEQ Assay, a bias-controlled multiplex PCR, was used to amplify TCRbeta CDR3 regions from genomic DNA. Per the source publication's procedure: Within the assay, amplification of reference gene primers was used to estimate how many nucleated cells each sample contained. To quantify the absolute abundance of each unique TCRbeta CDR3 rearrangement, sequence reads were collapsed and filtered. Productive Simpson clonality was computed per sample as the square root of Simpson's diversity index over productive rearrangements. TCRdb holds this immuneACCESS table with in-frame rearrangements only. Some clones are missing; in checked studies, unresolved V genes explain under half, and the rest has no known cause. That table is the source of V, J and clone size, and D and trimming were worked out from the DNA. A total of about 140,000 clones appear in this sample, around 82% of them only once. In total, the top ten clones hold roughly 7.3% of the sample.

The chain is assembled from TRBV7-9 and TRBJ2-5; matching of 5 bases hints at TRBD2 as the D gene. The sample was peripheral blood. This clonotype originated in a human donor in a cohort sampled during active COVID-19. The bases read TGTGCCAGCAGCGACCTAGGAGGTCGAGAGACCCAGTACTTC. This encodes CASSDLGGRETQYF.